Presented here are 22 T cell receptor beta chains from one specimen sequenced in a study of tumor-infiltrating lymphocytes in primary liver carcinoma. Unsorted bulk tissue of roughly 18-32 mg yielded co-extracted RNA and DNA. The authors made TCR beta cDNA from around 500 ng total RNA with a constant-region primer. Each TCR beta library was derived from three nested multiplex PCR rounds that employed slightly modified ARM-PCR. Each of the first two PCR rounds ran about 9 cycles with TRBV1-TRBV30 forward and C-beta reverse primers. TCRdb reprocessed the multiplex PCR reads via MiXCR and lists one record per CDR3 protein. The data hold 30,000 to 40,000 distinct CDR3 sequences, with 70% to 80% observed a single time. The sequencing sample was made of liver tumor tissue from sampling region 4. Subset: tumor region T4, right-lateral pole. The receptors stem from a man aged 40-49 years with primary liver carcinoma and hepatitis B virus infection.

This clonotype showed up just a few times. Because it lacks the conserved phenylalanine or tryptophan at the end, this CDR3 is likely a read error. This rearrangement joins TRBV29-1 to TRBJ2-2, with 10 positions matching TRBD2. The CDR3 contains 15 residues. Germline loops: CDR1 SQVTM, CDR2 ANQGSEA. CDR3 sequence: CGVGTSAANTGELFL. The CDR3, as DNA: TGCGGCGTTGGGACTAGCGCGGCGAATACCGGGGAGCTGTTTCTT.

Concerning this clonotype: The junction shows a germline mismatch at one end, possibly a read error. CDR3 in DNA: TGTGACAGCAGCTTCCTCCTGGGAGCATCACCGAACACCGGGGAGCTGTTTTTT. Its protein is CDSSFLLGASPNTGELFF. The V gene is TRBV7-6, the J gene TRBJ2-2; tentatively, D is TRBD2 (5 bases). CDR1 and CDR2 (germline): SGHVS, FNYEAQ. The CDR3 is 18 amino acids.

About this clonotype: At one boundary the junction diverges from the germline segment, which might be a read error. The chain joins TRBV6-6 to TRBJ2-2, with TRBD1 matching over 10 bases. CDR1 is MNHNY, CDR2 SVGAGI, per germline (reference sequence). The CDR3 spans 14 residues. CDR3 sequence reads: CAISVVRGTGELFF. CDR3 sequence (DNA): TGTGCCATCTCCGTCGTCCGAGGGACAGGGGAGCTCTTTTTT.

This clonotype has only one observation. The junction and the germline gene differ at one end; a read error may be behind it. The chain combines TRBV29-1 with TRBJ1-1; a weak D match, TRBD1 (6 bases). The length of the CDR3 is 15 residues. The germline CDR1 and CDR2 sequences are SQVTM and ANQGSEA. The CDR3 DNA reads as TGCAACTTCCTCGGGACGGCACTGCGGGACATTGAAGCTTTCTTC. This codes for CNFLGTALRDIEAFF.

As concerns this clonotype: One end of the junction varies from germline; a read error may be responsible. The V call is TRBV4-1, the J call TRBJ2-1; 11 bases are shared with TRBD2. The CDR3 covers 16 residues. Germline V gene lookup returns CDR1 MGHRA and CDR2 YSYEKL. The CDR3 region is CPSIPELAGAYNEQFF. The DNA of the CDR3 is TGCCCCAGCATCCCCGAACTAGCGGGGGCTTACAATGAACAGTTCTTC.

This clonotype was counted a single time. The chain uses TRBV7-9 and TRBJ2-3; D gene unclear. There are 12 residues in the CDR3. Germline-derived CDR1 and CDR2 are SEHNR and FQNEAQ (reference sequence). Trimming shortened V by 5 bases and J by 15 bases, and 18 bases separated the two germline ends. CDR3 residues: CASSVFTDMQYF. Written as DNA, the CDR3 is TGTGCCAGCAGCGTGTTCACAGATATGCAATATTTT.

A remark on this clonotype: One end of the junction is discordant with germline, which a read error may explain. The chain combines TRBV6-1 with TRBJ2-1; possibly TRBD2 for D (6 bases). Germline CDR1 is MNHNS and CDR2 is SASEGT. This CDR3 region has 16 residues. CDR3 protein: CDSTPHLSGDYNEQFF. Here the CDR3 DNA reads TGTGACAGCACCCCTCATCTTAGCGGAGACTACAATGAGCAGTTCTTC.

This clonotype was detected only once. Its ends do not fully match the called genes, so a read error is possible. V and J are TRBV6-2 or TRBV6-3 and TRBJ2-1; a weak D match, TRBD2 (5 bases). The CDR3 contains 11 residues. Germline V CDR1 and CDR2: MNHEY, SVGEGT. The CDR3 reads CDSGFHNEQFF. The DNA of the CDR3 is TGTGACAGCGGCTTCCACAATGAGCAGTTCTTC.

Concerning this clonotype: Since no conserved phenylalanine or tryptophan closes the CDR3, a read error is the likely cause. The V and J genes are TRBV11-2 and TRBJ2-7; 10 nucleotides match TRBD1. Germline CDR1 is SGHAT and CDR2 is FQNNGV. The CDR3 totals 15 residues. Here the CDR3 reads CASSLRWTGGNEQYL. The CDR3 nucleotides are TGTGCGAGCAGCTTACGATGGACAGGGGGTAACGAGCAGTACTTA.

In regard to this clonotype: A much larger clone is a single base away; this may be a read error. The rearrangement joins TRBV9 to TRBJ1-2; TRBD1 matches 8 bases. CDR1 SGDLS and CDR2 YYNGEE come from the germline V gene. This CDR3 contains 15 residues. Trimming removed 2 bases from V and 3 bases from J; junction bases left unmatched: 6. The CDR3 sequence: CASSVDGTGHYGYTF. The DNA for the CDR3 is TGTGCCAGCAGCGTCGATGGGACAGGCCACTATGGCTACACCTTC.

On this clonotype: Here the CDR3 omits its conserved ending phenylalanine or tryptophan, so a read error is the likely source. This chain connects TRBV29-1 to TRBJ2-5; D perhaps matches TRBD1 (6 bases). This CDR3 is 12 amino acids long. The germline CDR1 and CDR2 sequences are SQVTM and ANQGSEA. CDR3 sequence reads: CSGMDSGGTQYS. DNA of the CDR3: TGCAGTGGTATGGACAGTGGAGGGACCCAGTACTCC.

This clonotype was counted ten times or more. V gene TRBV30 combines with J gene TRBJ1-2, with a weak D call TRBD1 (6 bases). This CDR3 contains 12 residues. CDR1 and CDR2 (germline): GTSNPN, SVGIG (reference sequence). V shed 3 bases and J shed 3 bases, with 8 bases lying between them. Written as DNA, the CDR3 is TGTGCCTGGAGGGACAGTCACTATGGCTACACCTTC. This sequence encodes CAWRDSHYGYTF.

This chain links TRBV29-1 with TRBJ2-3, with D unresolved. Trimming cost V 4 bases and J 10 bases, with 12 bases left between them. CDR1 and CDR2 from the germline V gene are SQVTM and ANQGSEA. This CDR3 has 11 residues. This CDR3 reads CSVAGPASQYF. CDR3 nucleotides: TGCAGCGTTGCTGGGCCCGCATCGCAGTATTTT.

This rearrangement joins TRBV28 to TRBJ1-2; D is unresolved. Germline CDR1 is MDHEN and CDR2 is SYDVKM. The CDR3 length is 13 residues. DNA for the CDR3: TGTCCAAGCAGTTTAGTTCAGGATTATGGCTACACCTTC. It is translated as CPSSLVQDYGYTF.

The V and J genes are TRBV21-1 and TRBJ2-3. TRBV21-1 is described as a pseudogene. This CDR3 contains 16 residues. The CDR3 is CASSKEPTRNPDTQYF. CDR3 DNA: TGTGCCAGCAGCAAAGAACCTACCAGGAACCCAGATACGCAGTATTTT.

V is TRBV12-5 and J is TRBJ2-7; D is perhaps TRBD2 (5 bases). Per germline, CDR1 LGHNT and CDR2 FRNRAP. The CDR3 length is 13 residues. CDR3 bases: TGTACCAGTGAGGGAGCCGGTTCCTACGAGCAGTACTTC. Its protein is CTSEGAGSYEQYF.

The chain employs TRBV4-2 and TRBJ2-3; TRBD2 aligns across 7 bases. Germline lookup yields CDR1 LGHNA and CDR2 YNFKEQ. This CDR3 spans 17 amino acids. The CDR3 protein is CVNSQESSGFNTDTQYF. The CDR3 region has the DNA TGTGTCAACAGCCAAGAAAGTAGCGGGTTTAACACAGATACGCAGTATTTT.

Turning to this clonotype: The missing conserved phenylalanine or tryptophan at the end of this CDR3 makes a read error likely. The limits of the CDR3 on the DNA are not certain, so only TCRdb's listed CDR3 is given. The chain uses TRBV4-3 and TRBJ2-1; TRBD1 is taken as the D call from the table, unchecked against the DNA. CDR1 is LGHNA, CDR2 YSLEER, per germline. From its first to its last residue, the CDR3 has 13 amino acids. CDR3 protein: CASSPEGGRKRFL.

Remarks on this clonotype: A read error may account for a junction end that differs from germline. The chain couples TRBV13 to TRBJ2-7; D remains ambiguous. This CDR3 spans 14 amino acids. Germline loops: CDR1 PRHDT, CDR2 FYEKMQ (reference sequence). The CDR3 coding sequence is TGTGCCAACAGCTCCTATACTTATTCGGGCGAGCAGTATTTC. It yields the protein CANSSYTYSGEQYF.

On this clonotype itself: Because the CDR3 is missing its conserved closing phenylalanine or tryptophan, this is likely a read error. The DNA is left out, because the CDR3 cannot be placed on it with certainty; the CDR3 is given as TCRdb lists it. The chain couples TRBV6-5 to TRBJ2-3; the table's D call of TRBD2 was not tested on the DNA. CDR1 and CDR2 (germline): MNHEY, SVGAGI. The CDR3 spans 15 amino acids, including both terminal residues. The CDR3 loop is CVSNPGLAGTNTPYL.

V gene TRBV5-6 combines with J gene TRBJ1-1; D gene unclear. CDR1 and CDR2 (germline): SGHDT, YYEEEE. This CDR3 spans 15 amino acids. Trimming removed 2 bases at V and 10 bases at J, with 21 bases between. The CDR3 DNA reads TGTGCCAGCAGCTTTCCGGGCCTTATTCTCAATGGAGCTTTCTTT. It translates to CASSFPGLILNGAFF.

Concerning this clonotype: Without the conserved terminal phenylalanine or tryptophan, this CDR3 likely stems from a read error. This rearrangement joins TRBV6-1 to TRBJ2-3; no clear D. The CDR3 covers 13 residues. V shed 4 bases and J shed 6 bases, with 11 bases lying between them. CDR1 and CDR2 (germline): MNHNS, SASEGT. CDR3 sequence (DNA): TGTGCCAGCAGTGGGAAAAAAGGGGATACGCAGTATTAT. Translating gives CASSGKKGDTQYY.